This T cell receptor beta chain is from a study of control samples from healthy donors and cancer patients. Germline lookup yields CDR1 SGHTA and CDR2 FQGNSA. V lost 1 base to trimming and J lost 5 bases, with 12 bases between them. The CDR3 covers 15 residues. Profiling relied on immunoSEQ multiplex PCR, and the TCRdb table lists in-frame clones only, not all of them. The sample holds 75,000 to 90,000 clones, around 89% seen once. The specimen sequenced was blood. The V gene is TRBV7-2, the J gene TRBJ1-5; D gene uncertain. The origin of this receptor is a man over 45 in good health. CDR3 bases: TGTGCCAGCAGCTTAGGCTACGGATCCCATCAGCCCCAGCATTTT. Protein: CASSLGYGSHQPQHF.